Below, one T cell receptor beta chain is given with its context. The sample is drawn from a study of T cells after yellow fever vaccination. TCRdb analysed the 5' RACE reads with MiXCR anew, one entry per CDR3 protein. The data show 600,000 to 750,000 distinct CDR3 sequences, about 12% seen once. Sequences were derived from PBMCs, sampled on the day of the yellow fever booster vaccination. This TCR came from a man in his thirties or forties who received the YFV17D yellow fever vaccine.

CDR3 sequence reads: CASSQDLVAGELFF. The CDR3 bases are TGTGCCAGCAGCCAAGATCTTGTAGCCGGGGAGCTGTTTTTT. The chain recombines TRBV14 with TRBJ2-2; D call uncertain. The V gene's germline CDR1 is SGHDN and CDR2 FVKESK. Trimming shortened V by 0 bases and J by 6 bases, and 8 bases separated the two germline ends. The CDR3 spans 14 residues.